This T cell receptor (beta chain) was profiled in a study of cytomegalovirus exposure and HLA in healthy donors. Overall study findings and caveats: Accurate prediction of most subjects' HLA-A and HLA-B alleles from TCR beta sequences was reported. DRB1 showed the most TCR associations and HLA-C the fewest in a later analysis, as rates varied by HLA locus.

A multiplex PCR was run with 60 Vbeta primers and 13 Jbeta primers. Measured with immunoSEQ multiplex PCR; TCRdb has only the in-frame clones, and not every one. The sample holds roughly 150,000 clones, 60% to 80% seen once. This clone has only a few counts. What it binds is unknown. V lost 3 bases, J lost 8 bases, and 4 bases stayed unmatched. This CDR3 has 15 residues. The V gene's germline CDR1 is MRHNA and CDR2 SNTAGT. Sequencing was performed on PBMCs. V is TRBV6-4 and J is TRBJ2-1; 13 bases fit TRBD2. This sequence was found in a male donor in good health and CMV-seronegative. CDR3 residues: CASSERLAGGDEQFF. CDR3 sequence (DNA): TGTGCCAGCAGTGAACGACTAGCGGGAGGTGATGAGCAGTTCTTC.